The 24 T cell receptor beta chains presented below share a single source sample, sequenced in a study of control samples from healthy donors and cancer patients. Method: immunoSEQ multiplex PCR; TCRdb's copy keeps in-frame clones and lacks some. The sample has about 34,000 clones; around 83% are singletons. The sequencing input was PBMCs. Receptor source: a middle-aged woman with lung cancer.

This rearrangement joins TRBV18 to TRBJ2-5; 7 positions agree with TRBD2. Losses at the gene ends were 0 bases for V and 5 bases for J; bases not matched to a gene: 6. The CDR3 sequence is 15 residues long. Germline lookup yields CDR1 KGHSH and CDR2 LQKENI. The CDR3 DNA reads as TGTGCCAGCTCACCACCGGGGGGGGGTCGGGAGACCCAGTACTTC. Amino acids: CASSPPGGGRETQYF.

The J gene is TRBJ2-3, the V gene TRBV4-3; D is possibly TRBD2 (6 bases). CDR1 LGHNA and CDR2 YSLEER come from the germline V gene. V gave up 3 bases and J gave up 4 bases, with 20 bases separating them. The CDR3 sequence is 17 residues long. The CDR3 loop is CASSQRRADYPPDTQYF. CDR3 nucleotides: TGCGCCAGCAGCCAGAGACGTGCGGACTATCCTCCAGATACGCAGTATTTT.

The CDR3 DNA sequence: TGTGCCAGCAGCCCCCTGGGGGGGGGTTCCCCTGTGCAGTATTTT. It translates to CASSPLGGGSPVQYF. The genes are TRBV7-7 and TRBJ2-3; 7 bases match TRBD2. After removal of 5 bases from V and 11 bases from J, the junction contained 16 bases not matched to a gene. The germline V gene encodes CDR1 SSHAT and CDR2 FNYEAQ (reference sequence). This CDR3 is built from 15 residues.

The rearrangement joins TRBV12-3 or TRBV12-4 to TRBJ1-2, with TRBD1 matching over 7 bases. This CDR3 comprises 11 residues. The J segment lost 7 bases and the V segment lost 4 bases, leaving 0 bases of the junction unmatched. The CDR3 coding sequence is TGTGCCAGCAGTTACAGGGGTGGCTACACCTTC. This gives the protein CASSYRGGYTF.

The rearrangement joins TRBV28 to TRBJ1-1; 7 nucleotides match TRBD1. Germline lookup yields CDR1 MDHEN and CDR2 SYDVKM. This CDR3 has 14 residues. Trimming cost V 3 bases and J 10 bases; bases outside gene matches: 11. In nucleotides, the CDR3 is TGTGCCAGCAGTTTTGAGGGGGCCCGGGCTATAGCTTTCTTT. Its protein is CASSFEGARAIAFF.

The chain is built from TRBV15 and TRBJ1-1; D is possibly TRBD1 (6 bases). Trimming left V 8 bases short and J 1 base short, with 11 bases between. Germline CDR1 reads LNHNV; CDR2 reads YYDKDF (reference sequence). The CDR3 length is 13 residues. Here the CDR3 reads CATSKTGNTEAFF. The DNA for the CDR3 is TGTGCCACCTCAAAGACAGGGAACACTGAAGCTTTCTTT.

This sequence joins TRBV5-4 and TRBJ2-5; possibly TRBD1 for D (5 bases). This CDR3 contains 13 residues. V was clipped by 4 bases and J by 2 bases, with 9 bases between them. Germline CDR1 reads SGHNT; CDR2 reads YYREEE (reference sequence). CDR3 sequence reads: CASSQNRQETQYF. For the CDR3, the DNA is TGTGCCAGCAGCCAGAACAGGCAAGAGACCCAGTACTTC. The complete variable domain, with remaining parts taken from reference TRBV5-4 and TRBJ2-5, reads ETGVTQSPTHLIKTRGQQVTLRCSSQSGHNTVSWYQQALGQGPQFIFQYYREEENGRGNFPPRFSGLQFPNYSSELNVNALELDDSALYLCASSQNRQETQYFGPGTRLLVL.

The chain recombines TRBV7-2 with TRBJ2-7; the D is unclear. Germline V lookup: CDR1 SGHTA, CDR2 FQGNSA. The CDR3 consists of 13 residues. Deletions cut 4 bases from V and 0 bases from J, with 7 bases between. The CDR3 reads CASSSTASYEQYF. For the CDR3, the DNA is TGTGCCAGCAGCTCCACTGCCTCCTACGAGCAGTACTTC.

This chain links TRBV19 with TRBJ1-5; D is possibly TRBD1 (5 bases). CDR1 is LNHDA and CDR2 is SQIVND in the germline V gene (reference sequence). Trimming took off 3 bases at V and 2 bases at J, with 20 bases between the two ends. The CDR3 covers 18 residues. CDR3 amino acids: CASSMIRGTIGGNQPQHF. The CDR3, as DNA: TGTGCCAGTAGTATGATCCGGGGGACCATCGGTGGCAATCAGCCCCAGCATTTT.

In this sample, this clone turned up once. CDR3 amino acids: CASSSWTGSNEKLFF. The CDR3 DNA reads as TGTGCCAGCAGTTCATGGACAGGATCAAATGAAAAACTGTTTTTT. V and J are TRBV28 and TRBJ1-4; 7 bases agree with TRBD1. CDR1 is MDHEN, CDR2 SYDVKM, per germline. CDR3 length equals 15 residues. J lost 5 bases, V lost 4 bases, and 7 bases had no gene match.

V usage is TRBV19 and J usage is TRBJ1-1, with D perhaps matching TRBD1 (6 bases). CDR3 size: 15 residues. Trimming removed 4 bases from V and 3 bases from J, with 15 bases in between. CDR1 and CDR2 (germline): LNHDA, SQIVND (reference sequence). The chain's CDR3 is CASSTLQGYDTEAFF. The CDR3 coding sequence is TGTGCCAGTAGTACCTTACAGGGATATGACACTGAAGCTTTCTTT.

The rearrangement uses TRBV5-1 and TRBJ1-3; perhaps TRBD1 as D (6 bases). CDR1 is SGHRS and CDR2 is YFSETQ in the germline V gene. The CDR3 contains 16 residues. V was clipped by 5 bases and J by 4 bases, with 19 bases between them. Written as DNA, the CDR3 is TGCGCCAGCAGTCCGGGGGGGGCGGCGGACGGAAACACCATATATTTT. Translation: CASSPGGAADGNTIYF. Looking up the rest from reference TRBV5-1 and TRBJ1-3 gives the full variable domain: KAGVTQTPRYLIKTRGQQVTLSCSPISGHRSVSWYQQTPGQGLQFLFEYFSETQRNKGNFPGRFSGRQFSNSRSEMNVSTLELGDSALYLCASSPGGAADGNTIYFGEGSWLTVV.

There are a few counts of this clone. This chain links TRBV5-6 with TRBJ1-2, with D perhaps matching TRBD1 (5 bases). The CDR3 loop spans 12 amino acids. The V and J ends lost 4 bases and 8 bases respectively, with 12 bases between them. The germline V gene has CDR1 SGHDT and CDR2 YYEEEE. Here the CDR3 reads CASSPGTEGYTF. The DNA of the CDR3 is TGTGCCAGCAGCCCCGGGACGGAAGGCTACACCTTC.

The chain is built from TRBV2 and TRBJ1-2; D gene unclear. The CDR3 length is 14 residues. CDR1 is SNHLY and CDR2 is FYNNEI in the germline V gene. Trimming shortened V by 4 bases and J by 4 bases, and 13 bases separated the two germline ends. CDR3 nucleotide sequence: TGTGCCAGCAGTGTAGTGGCCCTTTCCTATGGCTACACCTTC. Protein: CASSVVALSYGYTF. Combining the CDR3 with reference TRBV2 and TRBJ1-2 gives the whole variable domain EPEVTQTPSHQVTQMGQEVILRCVPISNHLYFYWYRQILGQKVEFLVSFYNNEISEKSEIFDDQFSVERPDGSNFTLKIRSTKLEDSAMYFCASSVVALSYGYTFGSGTRLTVV.

The CDR3 protein is CATFRGQGSPLHF. Written as DNA, the CDR3 is TGTGCCACCTTCCGGGGCCAGGGTTCACCCCTCCACTTT. The chain recombines TRBV6-5 with TRBJ1-6; a possible D gene is TRBD1 (5 bases). The length of the CDR3 is 13 residues. Germline CDR1 is MNHEY and CDR2 is SVGAGI. V lost 10 bases and J lost 9, with 16 bases in between.

The chain recombines TRBV3-1 (or the pseudogene TRBV3-2) with TRBJ1-1; 9 bases fit TRBD1. The J segment lost 9 bases and the V segment lost 5 bases, leaving 4 bases of the junction unmatched. This CDR3 has 12 amino acids. The V gene's germline CDR1 is LGHDT and CDR2 YNNKEL (reference sequence). In DNA, the CDR3 is TGTGCCAGCAGCTACGGACAGGGGAAAGCTTTCTTT. Translation: CASSYGQGKAFF.

The chain has TRBV18 and TRBJ2-5; 9 nucleotides align to TRBD1. Germline V lookup: CDR1 KGHSH, CDR2 LQKENI. The CDR3 sequence is 14 residues long. The V gene end was trimmed by 3 bases and the J gene end by 3 bases; junction bases not matched to a gene: 2. The CDR3 loop reads CASSPRTGEETQYF. In DNA form, the CDR3 reads TGTGCCAGCTCACCCCGGACAGGGGAAGAGACCCAGTACTTC. The full variable domain, with the rest looked up from reference TRBV18 and TRBJ2-5, is NAGVMQNPRHLVRRRGQEARLRCSPMKGHSHVYWYRQLPEEGLKFMVYLQKENIIDESGMPKERFSAEFPKEGPSILRIQQVVRGDSAAYFCASSPRTGEETQYFGPGTRLLVL.

A remark on this clone: In the same sample, other DNA sequences code for this CDR3. The chain has TRBV19 and TRBJ1-2, with D unresolved. The CDR3 is 16 residues long. Looked up from germline, CDR1 is LNHDA and CDR2 is SQIVND (reference sequence). V shed 6 bases and J shed 4 bases, with 21 bases lying between them. The CDR3, as DNA: TGTGCCAGTAGAAATCCCGCTTTGGATCTCATCTATGGCTACACCTTC. Protein: CASRNPALDLIYGYTF. The full variable domain, completed using reference TRBV19 and TRBJ1-2, is DGGITQSPKYLFRKEGQNVTLSCEQNLNHDAMYWYRQDPGQGLRLIYYSQIVNDFQKGDIAEGYSVSREKKESFPLTVTSAQKNPTAFYLCASRNPALDLIYGYTFGSGTRLTVV.

The chain combines TRBV11-1 with TRBJ2-7; D is unclear. Trimming left V 1 base short and J 3 bases short, with 7 bases between. The CDR3 runs to 13 residues. CDR1 and CDR2 from the germline V gene are SGHAT and FQDESV (reference sequence). The CDR3 here is CASSLGQNYEQYF. As DNA, the CDR3 is TGTGCCAGCAGCTTAGGCCAGAACTACGAGCAGTACTTC. The full variable domain, its missing parts supplied by reference TRBV11-1 and TRBJ2-7, is EAEVAQSPRYKITEKSQAVAFWCDPISGHATLYWYRQILGQGPELLVQFQDESVVDDSQLPKDRFSAERLKGVDSTLKIQPAELGDSAMYLCASSLGQNYEQYFGPGTRLTVT.

The chain employs TRBV28 and TRBJ1-1; unclear D gene. Germline V CDR1 and CDR2: MDHEN, SYDVKM. This CDR3 contains 12 residues. Trimming removed 9 bases at V and 6 bases at J, with 14 bases between. CDR3 in DNA: TGTGCCAGTGCAGGTGGCCTCGCTGAAGCTTTCTTT. It translates to CASAGGLAEAFF.

This clone came up a few times. The chain is built from TRBV6-5 and TRBJ2-1; 9 bases fit TRBD1. The CDR3 contains 15 residues. V shed 6 bases and J 5 bases; nucleotides not matched to a gene: 8. Germline lookup yields CDR1 MNHEY and CDR2 SVGAGI. The CDR3 region is CASRQGASTHNEQFF. DNA of the CDR3: TGTGCCAGCAGACAGGGGGCCTCTACCCACAATGAGCAGTTCTTC.

This clone was picked up one time. The rearrangement links TRBV29-1 to TRBJ1-1, with 7 bases aligning to TRBD1. The CDR3 is made up of 16 amino acids. V was pared by 6 bases and J by 1 base, with 14 bases of the junction left unmatched. Germline values: CDR1 SQVTM, CDR2 ANQGSEA. The CDR3 nucleotides are TGCAGCGTCAGCAGGACAGGCAGCACCGAGAACACTGAAGCTTTCTTT. As protein: CSVSRTGSTENTEAFF.

The genes are TRBV7-9 and TRBJ2-6; D call uncertain. This CDR3 spans 16 amino acids. Trimming left V 5 bases short and J 0 bases short, with 11 bases between. Germline V gene sequence: CDR1 SEHNR, CDR2 FQNEAQ (reference sequence). CDR3 region: CASSVPVVSGANVLTF. The DNA for the CDR3 is TGTGCCAGCAGCGTCCCGGTTGTCTCTGGGGCCAACGTCCTGACTTTC.

J is TRBJ1-1 and V is TRBV7-3, with unresolved D. CDR3 size: 15 residues. From germline, CDR1 is SGHTA and CDR2 FQGTGA. V gave up 2 bases and J gave up 3 bases, with 13 bases separating them. The CDR3 DNA sequence: TGTGCCAGCAGCTTAGAGGGTACTGGGTACACTGAAGCTTTCTTT. It translates to CASSLEGTGYTEAFF.